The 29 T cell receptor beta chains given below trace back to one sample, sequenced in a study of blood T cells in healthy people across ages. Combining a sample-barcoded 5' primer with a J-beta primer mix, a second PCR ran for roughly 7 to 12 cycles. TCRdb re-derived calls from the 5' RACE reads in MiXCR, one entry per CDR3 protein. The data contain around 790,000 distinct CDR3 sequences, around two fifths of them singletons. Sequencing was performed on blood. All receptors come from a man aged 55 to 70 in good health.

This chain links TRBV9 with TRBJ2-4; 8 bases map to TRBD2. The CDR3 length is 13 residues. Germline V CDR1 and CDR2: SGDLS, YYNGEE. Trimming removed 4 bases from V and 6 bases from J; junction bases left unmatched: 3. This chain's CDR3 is CASSPGGVNIQYF. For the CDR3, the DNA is TGTGCCAGCAGCCCGGGGGGGGTAAACATTCAGTACTTC.

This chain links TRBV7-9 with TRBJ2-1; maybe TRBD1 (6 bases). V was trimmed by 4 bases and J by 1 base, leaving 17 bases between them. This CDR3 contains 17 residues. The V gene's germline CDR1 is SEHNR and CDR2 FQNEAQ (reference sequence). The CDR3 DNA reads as TGTGCCAGCAGCTCCGGACATCAGGGGCGGTCCTACAATGAGCAGTTCTTC. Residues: CASSSGHQGRSYNEQFF.

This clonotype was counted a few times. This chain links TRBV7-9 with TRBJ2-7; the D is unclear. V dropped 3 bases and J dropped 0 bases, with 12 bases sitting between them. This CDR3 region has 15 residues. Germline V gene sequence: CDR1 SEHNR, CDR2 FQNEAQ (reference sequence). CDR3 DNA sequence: TGTGCCAGCAGCTTTGAACGGCTGGGCTCCTACGAGCAGTACTTC. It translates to CASSFERLGSYEQYF.

DNA for the CDR3: TGTGCCAGCAGTTACTCCGACAGGGGTATGAATTCACCCCTCCACTTT. Encoded protein: CASSYSDRGMNSPLHF. This rearrangement joins TRBV6-5 to TRBJ1-6; 8 bases line up with TRBD1. This CDR3 is 16 amino acids long. J lost 7 bases, V lost 0 bases, and 5 bases had no gene match. Germline V gives CDR1 MNHEY, CDR2 SVGAGI.

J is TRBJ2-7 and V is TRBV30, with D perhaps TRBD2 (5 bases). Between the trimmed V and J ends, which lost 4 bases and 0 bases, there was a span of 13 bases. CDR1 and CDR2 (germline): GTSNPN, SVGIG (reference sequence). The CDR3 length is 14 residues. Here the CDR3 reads CAWKNPGSSYEQYF. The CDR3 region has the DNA TGTGCCTGGAAAAACCCGGGATCCTCCTACGAGCAGTACTTC.

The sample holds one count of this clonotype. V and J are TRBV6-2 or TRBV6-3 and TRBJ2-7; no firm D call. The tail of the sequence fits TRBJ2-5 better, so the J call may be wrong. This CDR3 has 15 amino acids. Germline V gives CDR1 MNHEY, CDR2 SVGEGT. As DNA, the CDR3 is TGTGCCAGCAGTTACGCGGTTCATCCTGGGGAGACCCAGTACTTC. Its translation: CASSYAVHPGETQYF.

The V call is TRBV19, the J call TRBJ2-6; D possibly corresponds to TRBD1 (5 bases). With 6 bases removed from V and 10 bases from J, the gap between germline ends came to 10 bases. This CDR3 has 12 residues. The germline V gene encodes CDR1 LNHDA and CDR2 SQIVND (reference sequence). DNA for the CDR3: TGTGCCAGTAGCCTAGACAGAAACGTCCTGACTTTC. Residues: CASSLDRNVLTF.

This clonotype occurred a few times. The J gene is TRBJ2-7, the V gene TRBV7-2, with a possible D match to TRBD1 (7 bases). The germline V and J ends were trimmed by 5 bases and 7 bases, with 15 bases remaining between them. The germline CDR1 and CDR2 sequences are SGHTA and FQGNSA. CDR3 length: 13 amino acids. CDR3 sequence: CASSTAGGGEQYF. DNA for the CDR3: TGTGCCAGCAGCACGGCAGGGGGAGGTGAGCAGTACTTC.

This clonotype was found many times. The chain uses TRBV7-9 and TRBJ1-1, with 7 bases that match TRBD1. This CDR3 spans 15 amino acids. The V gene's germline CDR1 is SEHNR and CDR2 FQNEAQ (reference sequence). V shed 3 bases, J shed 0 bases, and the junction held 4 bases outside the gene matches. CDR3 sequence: CASSFPTGLNTEAFF. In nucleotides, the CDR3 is TGTGCCAGCAGCTTCCCGACAGGGCTGAACACTGAAGCTTTCTTT.

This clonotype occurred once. CDR3 sequence: CASSMGFTDEKLFF. The CDR3 DNA is TGTGCCAGCAGTATGGGGTTTACGGATGAAAAACTGTTTTTT. The chain carries TRBV6-5 and TRBJ1-4; D unclear. The V gene's germline CDR1 is MNHEY and CDR2 SVGAGI. V lost 5 bases and J 6 bases, leaving 13 bases between the germline ends. The CDR3 loop spans 14 amino acids.

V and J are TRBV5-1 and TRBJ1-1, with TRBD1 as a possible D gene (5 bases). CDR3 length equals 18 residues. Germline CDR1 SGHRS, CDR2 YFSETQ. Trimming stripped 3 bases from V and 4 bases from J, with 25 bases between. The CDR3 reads CASSSGLAGGRETTEAFF. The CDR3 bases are TGCGCCAGCAGCTCGGGACTAGCGGGGGGTAGAGAGACCACTGAAGCTTTCTTT.

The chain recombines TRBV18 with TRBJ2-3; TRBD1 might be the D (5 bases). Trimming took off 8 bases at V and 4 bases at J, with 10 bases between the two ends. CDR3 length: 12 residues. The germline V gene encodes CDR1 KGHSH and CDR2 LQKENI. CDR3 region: CASQGGADTQYF. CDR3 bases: TGTGCCAGCCAGGGTGGCGCAGATACGCAGTATTTT. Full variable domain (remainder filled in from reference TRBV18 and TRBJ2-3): NAGVMQNPRHLVRRRGQEARLRCSPMKGHSHVYWYRQLPEEGLKFMVYLQKENIIDESGMPKERFSAEFPKEGPSILRIQQVVRGDSAAYFCASQGGADTQYFGPGTRLTVL.

In DNA, the CDR3 is TGTGCCAGCAGCTTGAGGGAGTCCGGCGGCTCACCCCTCCACTTT. Amino acids: CASSLRESGGSPLHF. The chain joins TRBV5-6 to TRBJ1-6; D gene unclear. V dropped 1 base and J dropped 10 bases, with 15 bases sitting between them. Germline values: CDR1 SGHDT, CDR2 YYEEEE. The CDR3 runs to 15 residues.

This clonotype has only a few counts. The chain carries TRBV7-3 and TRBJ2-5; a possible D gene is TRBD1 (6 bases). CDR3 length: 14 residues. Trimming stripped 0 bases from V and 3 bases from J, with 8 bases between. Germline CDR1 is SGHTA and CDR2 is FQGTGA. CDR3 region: CASSLTGAEETQYF. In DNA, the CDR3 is TGTGCCAGCAGCTTAACGGGGGCTGAAGAGACCCAGTACTTC.

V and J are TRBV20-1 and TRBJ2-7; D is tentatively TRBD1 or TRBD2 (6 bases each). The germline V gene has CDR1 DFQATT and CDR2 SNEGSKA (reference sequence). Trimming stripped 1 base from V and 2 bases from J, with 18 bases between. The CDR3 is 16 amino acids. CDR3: CSARGPSRGDPYEQYF. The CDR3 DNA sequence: TGCAGTGCTAGAGGCCCCTCAAGGGGGGATCCCTACGAGCAGTACTTC.

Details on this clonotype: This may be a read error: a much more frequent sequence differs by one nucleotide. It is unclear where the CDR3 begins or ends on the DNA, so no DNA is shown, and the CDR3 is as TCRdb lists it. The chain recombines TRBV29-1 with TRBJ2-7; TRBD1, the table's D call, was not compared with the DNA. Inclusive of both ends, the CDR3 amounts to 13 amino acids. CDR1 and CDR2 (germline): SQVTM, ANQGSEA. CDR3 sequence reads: CSVALGAAYERYF.

CDR3 amino acids: CASSGGGAYNEQFF. The CDR3 DNA is TGTGCCAGCAGTGGGGGTGGAGCCTACAATGAGCAGTTCTTC. V gene TRBV7-8 combines with J gene TRBJ2-1, with D perhaps TRBD1 or TRBD2 (5 bases each). Trimming removed 6 bases at V and 2 bases at J, with 11 bases between. The CDR3 sequence is 14 residues long. From germline, CDR1 is SGHVS and CDR2 FQNEAQ. Full variable domain (outside the CDR3, taken from reference TRBV7-8 and TRBJ2-1): GAGVSQSPRYKVAKRGQDVALRCDPISGHVSLFWYQQALGQGPEFLTYFQNEAQLDKSGLPSDRFFAERPEGSVSTLKIQRTQQEDSAVYLCASSGGGAYNEQFFGPGTRLTVL.

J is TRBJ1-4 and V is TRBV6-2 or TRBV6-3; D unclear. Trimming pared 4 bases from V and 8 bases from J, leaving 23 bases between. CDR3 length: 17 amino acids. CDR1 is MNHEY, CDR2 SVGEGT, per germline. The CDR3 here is CASSLDHLTVLPEKLFF. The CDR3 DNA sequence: TGTGCCAGCAGTTTGGATCACTTGACGGTCCTTCCGGAAAAACTGTTTTTT.

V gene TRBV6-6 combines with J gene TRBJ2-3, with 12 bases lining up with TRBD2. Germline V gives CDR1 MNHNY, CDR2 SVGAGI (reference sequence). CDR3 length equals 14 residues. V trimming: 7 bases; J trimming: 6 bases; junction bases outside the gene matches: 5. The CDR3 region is CASIKLAGGDTQYF. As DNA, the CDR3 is TGTGCCAGCATCAAACTAGCGGGGGGCGATACGCAGTATTTT.

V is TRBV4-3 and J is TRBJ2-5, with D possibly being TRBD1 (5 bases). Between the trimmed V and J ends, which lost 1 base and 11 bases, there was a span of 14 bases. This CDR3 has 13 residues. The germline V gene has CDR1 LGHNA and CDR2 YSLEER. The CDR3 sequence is CASSQGTRSEQYF. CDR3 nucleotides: TGCGCCAGCAGCCAAGGGACACGGAGTGAGCAGTACTTC.

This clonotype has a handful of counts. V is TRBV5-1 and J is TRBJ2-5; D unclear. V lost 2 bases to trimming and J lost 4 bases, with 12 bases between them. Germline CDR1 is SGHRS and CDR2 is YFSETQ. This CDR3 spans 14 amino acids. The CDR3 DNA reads TGCGCCAGCAGCTTAGGTTCTCTCCGAGAGACCCAGTACTTC. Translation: CASSLGSLRETQYF.

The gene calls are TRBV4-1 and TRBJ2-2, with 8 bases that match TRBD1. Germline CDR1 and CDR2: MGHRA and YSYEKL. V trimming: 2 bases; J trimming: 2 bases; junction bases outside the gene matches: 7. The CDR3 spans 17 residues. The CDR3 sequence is CASSQQDRAENTGELFF. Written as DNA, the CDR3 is TGCGCCAGCAGCCAACAGGACAGGGCGGAAAACACCGGGGAGCTGTTTTTT.

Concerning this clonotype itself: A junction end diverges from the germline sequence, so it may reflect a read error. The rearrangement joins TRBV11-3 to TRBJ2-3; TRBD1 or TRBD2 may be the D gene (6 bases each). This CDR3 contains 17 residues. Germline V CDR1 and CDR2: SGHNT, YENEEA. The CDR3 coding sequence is TGTGCCAGCAGCTTAGGCGTGGGGGGCCCTAGCACAGATACGCGGTATTTT. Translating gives CASSLGVGGPSTDTRYF.

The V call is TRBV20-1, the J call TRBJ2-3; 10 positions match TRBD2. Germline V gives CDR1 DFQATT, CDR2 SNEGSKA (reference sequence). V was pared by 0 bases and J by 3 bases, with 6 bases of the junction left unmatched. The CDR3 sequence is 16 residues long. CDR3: CSARDITSGETDTQYF. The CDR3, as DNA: TGCAGTGCTAGAGACATCACTAGCGGGGAGACAGATACGCAGTATTTT.

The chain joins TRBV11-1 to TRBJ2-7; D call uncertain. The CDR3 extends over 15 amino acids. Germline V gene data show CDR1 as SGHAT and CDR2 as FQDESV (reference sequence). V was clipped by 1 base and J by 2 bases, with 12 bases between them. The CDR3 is CASSLENSPAYEQYF. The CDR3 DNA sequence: TGTGCCAGCAGCTTAGAAAATTCCCCCGCCTACGAGCAGTACTTC.

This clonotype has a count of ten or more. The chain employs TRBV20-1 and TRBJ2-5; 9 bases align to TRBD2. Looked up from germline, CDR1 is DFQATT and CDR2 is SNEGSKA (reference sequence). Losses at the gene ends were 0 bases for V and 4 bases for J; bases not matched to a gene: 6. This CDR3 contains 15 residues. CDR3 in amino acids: CSARDGRGGRETQYF. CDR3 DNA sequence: TGCAGTGCTAGAGACGGGCGGGGGGGAAGAGAGACCCAGTACTTC.

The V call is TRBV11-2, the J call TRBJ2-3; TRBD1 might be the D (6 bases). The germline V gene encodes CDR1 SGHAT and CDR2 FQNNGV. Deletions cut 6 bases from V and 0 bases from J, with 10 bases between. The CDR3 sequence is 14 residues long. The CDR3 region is CASSTGYSTDTQYF. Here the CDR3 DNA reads TGTGCCAGCAGTACAGGGTACAGCACAGATACGCAGTATTTT.

The CDR3 sequence is CASSSDWGHNEQFF. DNA for the CDR3: TGTGCCAGCAGCTCGGACTGGGGTCACAATGAGCAGTTCTTC. The gene calls are TRBV7-2 and TRBJ2-1; the D gene is possibly TRBD2 (5 bases). The CDR3 extends over 14 amino acids. Germline CDR1 SGHTA, CDR2 FQGNSA. V lost 4 bases and J lost 5, with 12 bases in between.

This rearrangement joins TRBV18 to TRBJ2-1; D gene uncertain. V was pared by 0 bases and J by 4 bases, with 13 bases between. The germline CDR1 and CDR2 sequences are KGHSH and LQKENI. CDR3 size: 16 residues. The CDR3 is CASSPPRLPIYNEQFF. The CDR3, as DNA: TGTGCCAGCTCACCACCGAGGCTACCTATTTACAATGAGCAGTTCTTC.